The 31 T cell receptor beta chains given below trace back to one sample, sequenced in a study of blood T cell repertoires in COVID-19 (dated by TCRdb to 2018 to 2020). The library was built by means of the immunoSEQ multiplex PCR assay. The clones in this table, taken by TCRdb from immuneACCESS, are in-frame only. Not every clone is retained; where verified, under half of the shortfall comes from an unresolved V gene, and the cause of the rest is unknown. In all, the sample holds more than 150,000 clones, and 89% of those were seen once. The top ten hold approximately 6.7% of the sample. The sample comprised peripheral blood. These receptors came from a man aged 35-49 years with acute or convalescent COVID-19.

The rearrangement joins TRBV11-1 to TRBJ2-2, with D tentatively TRBD2 (5 bases). Trimming removed 5 bases from V and 4 bases from J, with 11 bases in between. Germline CDR1 and CDR2: SGHAT and FQDESV (reference sequence). The CDR3 contains 14 residues. The CDR3 DNA reads TGTGCCAGCAGCCAAAGTCGGGGCACCGGGGAGCTGTTTTTT. It codes for CASSQSRGTGELFF.

This clone appeared a few times. The chain is built from TRBV9 and TRBJ2-2; D is unclear. This CDR3 spans 14 amino acids. Germline loops: CDR1 SGDLS, CDR2 YYNGEE. The V end lost 1 base, the J end lost 5 bases, and 9 bases lay between the germline ends. The CDR3, as DNA: TGTGCCAGCAGCGTACTAGATTCAACCGGGGAGCTGTTTTTT. This sequence encodes CASSVLDSTGELFF.

The rearrangement uses TRBV7-2 and TRBJ2-1; unclear D gene. The CDR3 is 13 residues long. In germline, CDR1 is SGHTA, CDR2 FQGNSA. V lost 5 bases and J lost 4, with 9 bases in between. The CDR3, as DNA: TGTGCCAGCAGCGCCGCCGGGTACAATGAGCAGTTCTTC. It is translated as CASSAAGYNEQFF.

CDR3 bases: TGCGCCAGCAGCTTGGGCCATCAGGGAACTAATGAAAAACTGTTTTTT. Protein product: CASSLGHQGTNEKLFF. This chain links TRBV5-1 with TRBJ1-4; D perhaps matches TRBD1 (5 bases). The CDR3 has 16 residues. In germline, CDR1 is SGHRS, CDR2 YFSETQ. V gave up 0 bases and J gave up 1 base, with 10 bases separating them.

The V gene is TRBV21-1, the J gene TRBJ1-5; the table's D call, TRBD1, has no DNA check behind it. TRBV21-1 is labeled a pseudogene. The CDR3 is made up of 19 amino acids. The CDR3 DNA sequence: TGTGCCAGCAGCATCCCGCGGAGACAGGGGGCAAAAAGCAATCAGCCCCAGCATTTT. Its protein is CASSIPRRQGAKSNQPQHF.

V usage is TRBV15 and J usage is TRBJ2-2; 7 bases agree with TRBD2. In germline, CDR1 is LNHNV, CDR2 YYDKDF (reference sequence). This CDR3 comprises 14 residues. V was clipped by 0 bases and J by 6 bases; unmatched bases: 1. The CDR3 DNA reads TGTGCCACCAGCAGAGACGCGGGGGCCGGGGAGCTGTTTTTT. This sequence encodes CATSRDAGAGELFF.

The chain couples TRBV6-5 to TRBJ1-2; D is unresolved. V lost 8 bases and J 4 bases, leaving 17 bases between the germline ends. In germline, CDR1 is MNHEY, CDR2 SVGAGI. The CDR3 spans 14 residues. This chain's CDR3 is CASPRRRDSYGYTF. CDR3 sequence (DNA): TGTGCCAGCCCAAGACGGAGGGATAGCTATGGCTACACCTTC.

The chain uses TRBV2 and TRBJ2-3, with 12 bases fitting TRBD2. Germline CDR1 and CDR2: SNHLY and FYNNEI. The trim removed 2 bases at V and 5 bases at J, leaving 8 bases unmatched. This CDR3 spans 17 amino acids. The CDR3 region has the DNA TGTGCCAGCAGTGAATGGGCTAGCGGGGGGGCCGGAGATACGCAGTATTTT. Amino acid sequence: CASSEWASGGAGDTQYF.

The chain joins TRBV6-5 to TRBJ1-5; 9 nucleotides line up with TRBD1. CDR3 size: 15 residues. J was trimmed by 3 bases and V by 6 bases; bases with no gene match: 6. CDR1 and CDR2 from the germline V gene are MNHEY and SVGAGI. The CDR3 loop reads CASRETGGINQPQHF. In DNA form, the CDR3 reads TGTGCCAGCAGAGAGACAGGGGGAATCAATCAGCCCCAGCATTTT.

This chain links TRBV15 with TRBJ2-5, with TRBD2 as a possible D gene (7 bases). The germline V gene has CDR1 LNHNV and CDR2 YYDKDF (reference sequence). With 0 bases removed from V and 5 bases from J, the gap between germline ends came to 19 bases. CDR3 length: 17 amino acids. The DNA of the CDR3 is TGTGCCACCAGCAGAGATCGGCGGGGGCAAGAATTGGAGACCCAGTACTTC. This translates into CATSRDRRGQELETQYF. Complete variable domain (other parts from reference TRBV15 and TRBJ2-5): DAMVIQNPRYQVTQFGKPVTLSCSQTLNHNVMYWYQQKSSQAPKLLFHYYDKDFNNEADTPDNFQSRRPNTSFCFLDIRSPGLGDTAMYLCATSRDRRGQELETQYFGPGTRLLVL.

The CDR3 sequence is CASSLDSTYEQYF. CDR3 sequence (DNA): TGTGCCAGCAGCTTGGACAGTACCTACGAGCAGTACTTC. The rearrangement links TRBV7-7 to TRBJ2-7, with a weak D call TRBD1 (6 bases). This CDR3 is 13 amino acids long. The germline V gene encodes CDR1 SSHAT and CDR2 FNYEAQ (reference sequence). V shed 3 bases and J shed 2 bases, with 8 bases lying between them.

The V call is TRBV5-4, the J call TRBJ2-7, with TRBD1 matching 7 bases. Germline V gene data show CDR1 as SGHNT and CDR2 as YYREEE (reference sequence). This CDR3 spans 14 amino acids. V dropped 0 bases and J dropped 0; count of bases not matched to a gene: 0. The CDR3 DNA follows: TGTGCCAGCAGCTTGGGGGACAGCTCCTACGAGCAGTACTTC. It codes for CASSLGDSSYEQYF.

V gene TRBV9 combines with J gene TRBJ2-3, with 9 nucleotides matching TRBD2. Trimming took 0 bases from V and 4 from J; bases not matched to a gene: 9. There are 17 residues in the CDR3. CDR1 SGDLS and CDR2 YYNGEE come from the germline V gene. CDR3 nucleotides: TGTGCCAGCAGCGTAGCCCCCCCCAGCGGGGGGCCAGATACGCAGTATTTT. Protein product: CASSVAPPSGGPDTQYF. Full variable domain (outside the CDR3, taken from reference TRBV9 and TRBJ2-3): DSGVTQTPKHLITATGQRVTLRCSPRSGDLSVYWYQQSLDQGLQFLIQYYNGEERAKGNILERFSAQQFPDLHSELNLSSLELGDSALYFCASSVAPPSGGPDTQYFGPGTRLTVL.

This chain links TRBV4-2 with TRBJ2-3; tentatively, D is TRBD2 (6 bases). V lost 7 bases and J lost 6, with 23 bases in between. The CDR3 is 16 residues long. In germline, CDR1 is LGHNA, CDR2 YNFKEQ. CDR3 in amino acids: CASKAGGTLTRDTQYF. The CDR3 DNA is TGTGCCAGCAAAGCTGGGGGGACGCTGACTAGGGATACGCAGTATTTT.

This chain uses TRBV6-1 with TRBJ1-2, with TRBD1 as a possible D gene (6 bases). The V gene lost 0 bases and the J gene lost 5 bases, with 10 bases spanning the gap. The CDR3 sequence is 14 residues long. Germline CDR1 reads MNHNS; CDR2 reads SASEGT. The CDR3 sequence: CASSEAGQSYGYTF. The DNA for the CDR3 is TGTGCCAGCAGTGAAGCCGGACAGTCTTATGGCTACACCTTC.

The rearrangement uses TRBV6-5 and TRBJ2-2; D unclear. V was cut by 7 bases and J by 6 bases, with 15 bases left in between. The CDR3 consists of 14 residues. Germline V CDR1 and CDR2: MNHEY, SVGAGI. CDR3 sequence (DNA): TGTGCCAGCATAGAGGAAAACCCCCCCGGGGAGCTGTTTTTT. Translated, it gives CASIEENPPGELFF.

The J gene is TRBJ2-7, the V gene TRBV21-1; the table assigns TRBD2, which was not confirmed against the DNA. TRBV21-1 counts as a pseudogene. The CDR3 is 16 residues long. The CDR3 nucleotides are TGTGCCAGCAGGCAGGGAAGCGGGGGCAACTCCTACGAGCAGTACTTC. Its translation is CASRQGSGGNSYEQYF.

J is TRBJ2-1 and V is TRBV10-3; 8 positions agree with TRBD2. Per germline, CDR1 ENHRY and CDR2 SYGVKD. The CDR3 contains 14 residues. Trimming cost V 4 bases and J 10 bases; bases outside gene matches: 9. Here the CDR3 DNA reads TGTGCCATCAGTGCCGGTAGCGGGATGGGGGAGCAGTTCTTC. Translating it yields CAISAGSGMGEQFF.

The rearrangement uses TRBV4-1 and TRBJ2-1, with 15 bases fitting TRBD2. Germline values: CDR1 MGHRA, CDR2 YSYEKL. The CDR3 contains 20 residues. With V trimmed by 4 bases and J by 0 bases, 10 bases remained unmatched. The CDR3, as DNA: TGCGCCAGCAGCCCTTCCGGGACTAGCGGGGGGCAGAGCTCCTACAATGAGCAGTTCTTC. Its translation is CASSPSGTSGGQSSYNEQFF.

This clone occurred once. V is TRBV7-2 and J is TRBJ2-7, with D unclear. V was pared by 0 bases and J by 1 base, with 7 bases between. The CDR3 is made up of 14 amino acids. CDR1 is SGHTA, CDR2 FQGNSA, per germline. The DNA for the CDR3 is TGTGCCAGCAGCTTAGCGCTCAGGTCCTACGAGCAGTACTTC. Its translation: CASSLALRSYEQYF.

The chain links TRBV18 to TRBJ1-5; 7 bases line up with TRBD1. This CDR3 is 16 amino acids long. The germline V gene encodes CDR1 KGHSH and CDR2 LQKENI. V lost 3 bases to trimming and J lost 0 bases; unmatched junction nucleotides: 5. In nucleotides, the CDR3 is TGTGCCAGCTCACCGACAGGGATCCCTAGCAATCAGCCCCAGCATTTT. Translating gives CASSPTGIPSNQPQHF.

This chain uses TRBV19 with TRBJ2-3, with 10 bases fitting TRBD2. Trimming took 5 bases from V and 1 from J; bases not matched to a gene: 6. This CDR3 contains 16 residues. The V gene's germline CDR1 is LNHDA and CDR2 SQIVND (reference sequence). DNA for the CDR3: TGTGCCAGTAGTTCCATTCTAGCGGGGGGCACAGATACGCAGTATTTT. As protein: CASSSILAGGTDTQYF.

The sample holds a few counts of this clone. The chain uses TRBV6-7 and TRBJ1-4; D remains ambiguous. Being an ORF, TRBV6-7 has a function that is uncertain. The CDR3 extends over 15 amino acids. V was trimmed by 0 bases and J by 6 bases, leaving 11 bases between them. CDR3 DNA: TGTGCCAGCAGTTACTCTCGTGCCGGGGATGAAAAACTGTTTTTT. It yields the protein CASSYSRAGDEKLFF.

This chain connects TRBV11-2 to TRBJ1-2, with 8 bases that match TRBD1. Germline CDR1 reads SGHAT; CDR2 reads FQNNGV. The V gene end was trimmed by 6 bases and the J gene end by 8 bases; junction bases not matched to a gene: 11. This CDR3 region has 14 residues. CDR3 coding DNA: TGTGCCAGCAGTAAGGACAGGGAGTATTCCGGCTACACCTTC. This gives the protein CASSKDREYSGYTF.

V gene TRBV18 combines with J gene TRBJ2-3; 7 nucleotides match TRBD2. V lost 4 bases to trimming and J lost 0 bases; unmatched junction nucleotides: 4. This CDR3 has 15 residues. CDR1 is KGHSH, CDR2 LQKENI, per germline. The CDR3 sequence is CASSLAGGSTDTQYF. The CDR3 nucleotides are TGTGCCAGCTCACTAGCCGGGGGGAGCACAGATACGCAGTATTTT. Combining the CDR3 with reference TRBV18 and TRBJ2-3 gives the whole variable domain NAGVMQNPRHLVRRRGQEARLRCSPMKGHSHVYWYRQLPEEGLKFMVYLQKENIIDESGMPKERFSAEFPKEGPSILRIQQVVRGDSAAYFCASSLAGGSTDTQYFGPGTRLTVL.

This clone has a count of ten or more. The chain joins TRBV5-1 to TRBJ1-2, with a tentative D call TRBD1 (5 bases). The CDR3 sequence is 16 residues long. V was clipped by 0 bases and J by 1 base, with 13 bases between them. Germline CDR1 reads SGHRS; CDR2 reads YFSETQ. CDR3 bases: TGCGCCAGCAGCTTGGTGATGGGGGGAGATAACTATGGCTACACCTTC. Protein: CASSLVMGGDNYGYTF.

The CDR3 DNA reads as TGCGCCAGCAGCCAGGCCCGGGACTATCAAGAGACCCAGTACTTC. Protein: CASSQARDYQETQYF. The chain has TRBV4-1 and TRBJ2-5; TRBD2 aligns across 7 bases. Per germline, CDR1 MGHRA and CDR2 YSYEKL. This CDR3 region has 15 residues. After removal of 3 bases from V and 2 bases from J, the junction contained 6 bases not matched to a gene.

The chain recombines TRBV28 with TRBJ2-1; a weak D match, TRBD1 (5 bases). The V end lost 3 bases, the J end lost 0 bases, and 9 bases lay between the germline ends. This CDR3 contains 15 residues. Germline V gene data show CDR1 as MDHEN and CDR2 as SYDVKM. The CDR3 region is CASSLRQNSYNEQFF. As DNA, the CDR3 is TGTGCCAGCAGTTTGAGACAGAACTCCTACAATGAGCAGTTCTTC.

This clone was counted once. The CDR3 region has the DNA TGTGCCAGCACCGAGGGGGCTAGCCGGTACCAAGAGACCCAGTACTTC. Protein: CASTEGASRYQETQYF. The chain has TRBV7-2 and TRBJ2-5; TRBD1 matches 7 bases. The V and J ends lost 7 bases and 0 bases, in that order; junction bases with no gene match: 11. Germline V CDR1 and CDR2: SGHTA, FQGNSA. This CDR3 is 16 amino acids long.

The chain has TRBV2 and TRBJ1-6; D is unclear. CDR1 is SNHLY and CDR2 is FYNNEI in the germline V gene. The V end lost 6 bases, the J end lost 10 bases, and 10 bases lay between the germline ends. The CDR3 consists of 12 residues. The chain's CDR3 is CASRAEGSPLHF. CDR3 DNA: TGTGCCAGCAGAGCGGAAGGATCACCCCTCCACTTT.

There are a few counts of this clone. J is TRBJ1-2 and V is TRBV6-4, with TRBD1 matching 9 bases. In germline, CDR1 is MRHNA, CDR2 SNTAGT. This CDR3 spans 13 amino acids. V was clipped by 6 bases and J by 6 bases; unmatched bases: 5. This chain's CDR3 is CASRGGTGNGYTF. The CDR3 nucleotides read TGTGCCAGCAGAGGCGGGACAGGGAATGGCTACACCTTC.